The clone carrying this T cell receptor beta chain has only a few counts. Antigen specificity is unknown. These data come from a study of T cells after yellow fever vaccination. A 5'RACE template-switching step, the method used to make TCR cDNA, added a universal primer site and UMIs. TCRdb fed the 5' RACE reads into MiXCR, producing one record per CDR3 protein. This sample has hundreds of thousands of distinct CDR3 sequences, with approximately 18% found just once. Study outcomes and limitations: Clonotypes found in both CD4 and CD8 compartments made up a small share.

The sequenced sample was PBMCs, obtained before the yellow fever booster vaccination. The receptor was derived from a man aged 18 to 30 who received the YFV17D yellow fever vaccine.

The CDR3 nucleotides are TGCAGTGCTTGGGACACCGGTGGTGAAAAACTGTTTTTT. This encodes CSAWDTGGEKLFF. This rearrangement joins TRBV20-1 to TRBJ1-4, with TRBD1 as a possible D gene (6 bases). The CDR3 has 13 amino acids. From germline, CDR1 is DFQATT and CDR2 SNEGSKA (reference sequence). Trimming left V 5 bases short and J 7 bases short, with 14 bases between.